Shown below are 30 T cell receptor beta chains from a single sample sequenced in a study of blood T cell repertoires in COVID-19. The method was immunoSEQ multiplex PCR; TCRdb's version includes in-frame clones alone and lacks a portion of them. The repertoire holds 200,000 to 250,000 clones, with more than 60% as singletons. Sequencing was performed on peripheral blood. The source of these receptors is a woman between 40 and 55 years old with active or convalescent COVID-19.

On this clone itself: The junction and the germline gene differ at one end; a read error may be behind it. The chain combines TRBV29-1 with TRBJ1-2; 9 bases match TRBD1. Germline V gene sequence: CDR1 SQVTM, CDR2 ANQGSEA. This CDR3 contains 12 residues. The CDR3 reads CSAEGTGPLGHF. CDR3 nucleotide sequence: TGCAGCGCCGAAGGGACAGGGCCCCTTGGGCACTTC.

The CDR3 loop reads CASGSGMMDEQFF. For the CDR3, the DNA is TGTGCTAGTGGTTCCGGGATGATGGATGAGCAGTTCTTC. The chain links TRBV12-5 to TRBJ2-1; D perhaps matches TRBD2 (5 bases). Trimming pared 4 bases from V and 8 bases from J, leaving 12 bases between. Germline lookup yields CDR1 LGHNT and CDR2 FRNRAP. This CDR3 region has 13 residues.

The chain recombines TRBV3-1 (or the pseudogene TRBV3-2) with TRBJ1-2; D is ambiguous. Germline lookup yields CDR1 LGHDT and CDR2 YNNKEL (reference sequence). This CDR3 is built from 14 residues. V shed 1 base and J shed 3 bases, with 9 bases lying between them. The CDR3 DNA reads as TGTGCCAGCAGCCAAGTGGGAGACTACTATGGCTACACCTTC. Residues: CASSQVGDYYGYTF.

This chain links TRBV6-5 with TRBJ2-3; TRBD1 matches at 7 bases. Germline trimming cut 5 bases from V and 0 bases from J; bases unmatched to any gene: 5. CDR1 and CDR2 from the germline V gene are MNHEY and SVGAGI. CDR3 size: 15 residues. CDR3 in DNA: TGTGCCAGCAGTCTCACGGGACAGAGCACAGATACGCAGTATTTT. Its protein product is CASSLTGQSTDTQYF.

The chain links TRBV10-3 to TRBJ2-2; TRBD1 matches at 7 bases. The CDR3 contains 14 residues. Looked up from germline, CDR1 is ENHRY and CDR2 is SYGVKD. Trimming removed 7 bases from V and 4 bases from J; junction bases left unmatched: 6. This CDR3 is CAIKGAQVTGELFF. CDR3 nucleotides: TGTGCCATCAAGGGGGCGCAGGTCACCGGGGAGCTGTTTTTT.

The gene calls are TRBV11-2 and TRBJ2-6; D unclear. This CDR3 region has 16 residues. Trimming stripped 1 base from V and 4 bases from J, with 11 bases between. Germline assignment: CDR1 SGHAT and CDR2 FQNNGV. CDR3 sequence (DNA): TGTGCCAGCAGCTTAGGCGACTCTTGGGGGGCCAACGTCCTGACTTTC. Translating gives CASSLGDSWGANVLTF.

The chain carries TRBV15 and TRBJ2-7; TRBD2 is a possible D gene (6 bases). The CDR3 is 18 amino acids. CDR1 LNHNV and CDR2 YYDKDF come from the germline V gene (reference sequence). Trimming stripped 0 bases from V and 0 bases from J, with 18 bases between. The CDR3, as DNA: TGTGCCACCAGCAGAGATCAGCCAAATGGGGGGAGCTCCTACGAGCAGTACGTC. It encodes CATSRDQPNGGSSYEQYV.

In its sample, this clone was seen once. J is TRBJ1-1 and V is TRBV10-2, with 8 bases matching TRBD1. Germline CDR1 and CDR2: WSHSY and SAAADI. The J segment lost 5 bases and the V segment lost 1 base, leaving 3 bases of the junction unmatched. This CDR3 comprises 14 residues. CDR3 sequence reads: CASSEFDRGTEAFF. DNA of the CDR3: TGCGCCAGCAGTGAGTTCGACAGGGGAACTGAAGCTTTCTTT.

The chain links TRBV5-6 to TRBJ2-5, with 12 bases aligning to TRBD1. The CDR3 has 16 amino acids. The trim removed 3 bases at V and 3 bases at J, leaving 6 bases unmatched. Germline CDR1 and CDR2: SGHDT and YYEEEE. CDR3 sequence: CASSWGQGAIEETQYF. The CDR3 coding sequence is TGTGCCAGCAGCTGGGGACAGGGGGCGATAGAAGAGACCCAGTACTTC.

The V gene is TRBV28, the J gene TRBJ1-5, with TRBD1 identical over 10 bases. The germline V gene has CDR1 MDHEN and CDR2 SYDVKM. Trimming removed 8 bases from V and 0 bases from J; junction bases left unmatched: 7. The CDR3 has 16 amino acids. CDR3 residues: CASRGTGDYSNQPQHF. CDR3 in DNA: TGTGCCAGCCGGGGGACAGGGGATTATAGCAATCAGCCCCAGCATTTT.

V and J are TRBV9 and TRBJ2-5, with 14 bases matching TRBD2. CDR1 is SGDLS and CDR2 is YYNGEE in the germline V gene. This CDR3 has 17 amino acids. Trimming at V came to 4 bases and at J to 1 base, leaving 6 bases not matched to a gene. The CDR3 here is CASSSGTSGRVQETQYF. CDR3 sequence (DNA): TGTGCCAGCAGCTCCGGGACTAGCGGGAGAGTCCAAGAGACCCAGTACTTC.

The chain joins TRBV19 to TRBJ1-1, with D hard to call. The CDR3 covers 13 residues. V lost 8 bases to trimming and J lost 3 bases, with 13 bases between them. Germline CDR1 reads LNHDA; CDR2 reads SQIVND (reference sequence). The CDR3 DNA sequence: TGTGCCAGTGGTGTTAAAGGAGACACTGAAGCTTTCTTT. Residues: CASGVKGDTEAFF.

The J gene is TRBJ2-3, the V gene TRBV18; the match to TRBD2 covers 7 bases. The germline CDR1 and CDR2 sequences are KGHSH and LQKENI. This CDR3 region has 15 residues. J gave up 1 base and V 5 bases, and 6 bases lay outside the gene matches. As DNA, the CDR3 is TGTGCCAGCTCATACTCTAGCGGCCGCACAGATACGCAGTATTTT. This translates into CASSYSSGRTDTQYF.

The chain couples TRBV6-5 to TRBJ1-1; TRBD1 matches at 8 bases. CDR1 and CDR2 (germline): MNHEY, SVGAGI. CDR3 length: 15 amino acids. The trim removed 8 bases at V and 8 bases at J, leaving 16 bases unmatched. The CDR3 coding sequence is TGTGCCAGCGTTGGGACCGGACAGGGTAAAGCCGAAGCTTTCTTT. The encoded protein is CASVGTGQGKAEAFF.

The chain recombines TRBV30 with TRBJ2-6; 8 nucleotides agree with TRBD1. This CDR3 is built from 13 residues. V shed 8 bases and J 2 bases; nucleotides not matched to a gene: 2. CDR1 GTSNPN and CDR2 SVGIG come from the germline V gene (reference sequence). CDR3 bases: TGTGCCGGACAGGGTGCTGGGGCCAACGTCCTGACTTTC. It encodes CAGQGAGANVLTF.

The chain employs TRBV10-3 and TRBJ2-3, with D perhaps TRBD1 (6 bases). Germline loops: CDR1 ENHRY, CDR2 SYGVKD. V was shortened by 3 bases and J by 1 base, with 17 bases between the two germline ends. This CDR3 has 17 residues. The CDR3 sequence: CAISDSHRAEGTDTQYF. In nucleotides, the CDR3 is TGTGCCATCAGTGATTCTCACAGGGCCGAGGGCACAGATACGCAGTATTTT.

The chain is built from TRBV12-3 or TRBV12-4 and TRBJ1-2, with D possibly TRBD1 on 5 matching bases. The CDR3 runs 13 residues. The V and J ends lost 0 bases and 7 bases respectively, with 9 bases between them. Written as DNA, the CDR3 is TGTGCCAGCAGTTTAGCGCAGGGAGGTGGCTACACCTTC. This sequence encodes CASSLAQGGGYTF.

This chain uses TRBV28 with TRBJ2-7; D perhaps matches TRBD2 (6 bases). In germline, CDR1 is MDHEN, CDR2 SYDVKM. The CDR3 runs 14 residues. V was shortened by 4 bases and J by 0 bases, with 10 bases between the two germline ends. CDR3 residues: CASSSDGSSYEQYF. DNA of the CDR3: TGTGCCAGCAGTTCAGACGGGAGCTCCTACGAGCAGTACTTC.

This clone was recorded once. V and J are TRBV5-1 and TRBJ2-3, with TRBD2 matching over 9 bases. Germline values: CDR1 SGHRS, CDR2 YFSETQ. The CDR3 consists of 17 residues. Trimming cost V 0 bases and J 2 bases; bases outside gene matches: 7. Here the CDR3 DNA reads TGCGCCAGCAGCTTGGCCGTAGCGGGGGCCTCCACAGATACGCAGTATTTT. Its translation: CASSLAVAGASTDTQYF.

The rearrangement links TRBV6-5 to TRBJ1-5; D is unclear. The germline gives CDR1 MNHEY, CDR2 SVGAGI. V lost 4 bases, J lost 3 bases, and 7 bases lay in between. The CDR3 is 13 amino acids. The CDR3 region is CASSSGNNQPQHF. The CDR3, as DNA: TGTGCCAGCAGTTCCGGGAACAATCAGCCCCAGCATTTT.

At least ten counts were recorded for this clone. The chain couples TRBV20-1 to TRBJ2-3, with D unresolved. Trimming shortened V by 3 bases and J by 5 bases, and 9 bases separated the two germline ends. The germline gives CDR1 DFQATT, CDR2 SNEGSKA (reference sequence). The CDR3 totals 12 residues. The CDR3 spells CSASKAEDTQYF. Written as DNA, the CDR3 is TGCAGTGCTAGTAAGGCGGAAGATACGCAGTATTTT.

The chain links TRBV6-5 to TRBJ1-1; D is uncertain. Trimming took off 4 bases at V and 11 bases at J, with 14 bases between the two ends. The CDR3 loop spans 12 amino acids. Germline lookup yields CDR1 MNHEY and CDR2 SVGAGI. The CDR3 protein is CASSSGGVRAFF. The CDR3 bases are TGTGCCAGCAGTTCCGGCGGGGTTAGGGCTTTCTTT.

The J gene is TRBJ1-3, the V gene TRBV9; D call uncertain. The V gene lost 0 bases and the J gene lost 0 bases, with 10 bases spanning the gap. The germline gives CDR1 SGDLS, CDR2 YYNGEE. The CDR3 runs 16 residues. The CDR3 is CASSVDHTSSGNTIYF. In nucleotides, the CDR3 is TGTGCCAGCAGCGTAGACCACACCTCCTCTGGAAACACCATATATTTT.

The chain joins TRBV10-3 to TRBJ1-6; 11 bases are a match to TRBD1. The CDR3 length is 19 residues. CDR1 and CDR2 (germline): ENHRY, SYGVKD. V dropped 4 bases and J dropped 1; count of bases not matched to a gene: 9. CDR3 sequence: CAISAGQGEVGSYNSPLHF. Here the CDR3 DNA reads TGTGCCATCAGTGCGGGACAGGGGGAAGTAGGGTCCTATAATTCACCCCTCCACTTT.

The chain has TRBV19 and TRBJ2-3; D gene uncertain. Germline V gives CDR1 LNHDA, CDR2 SQIVND (reference sequence). The CDR3 extends over 14 amino acids. Trimming removed 9 bases at V and 4 bases at J, with 17 bases between. CDR3 bases: TGTGCCAGCCACTTAAGTGGTTCGGCAGATACGCAGTATTTT. It specifies CASHLSGSADTQYF. The variable domain in full, completed from reference TRBV19 and TRBJ2-3, reads DGGITQSPKYLFRKEGQNVTLSCEQNLNHDAMYWYRQDPGQGLRLIYYSQIVNDFQKGDIAEGYSVSREKKESFPLTVTSAQKNPTAFYLCASHLSGSADTQYFGPGTRLTVL.

The gene calls are TRBV7-3 and TRBJ2-2, with TRBD2 matching 8 bases. In germline, CDR1 is SGHTA, CDR2 FQGTGA. V shed 1 base, J shed 3 bases, and the junction held 4 bases outside the gene matches. The CDR3 has 16 amino acids. The CDR3 spells CASSLNAGGDTGELFF. Here the CDR3 DNA reads TGTGCCAGCAGCTTAAACGCGGGGGGCGACACCGGGGAGCTGTTTTTT.

This clone was recorded once. The chain links TRBV5-6 to TRBJ1-6; maybe TRBD1 (5 bases). This CDR3 is 15 amino acids long. Germline-derived CDR1 and CDR2 are SGHDT and YYEEEE. The V end lost 3 bases, the J end lost 9 bases, and 16 bases lay between the germline ends. CDR3: CASSSGAGRSSPLHF. CDR3 DNA: TGTGCCAGCAGCTCCGGGGCAGGGAGGTCTTCACCCCTCCACTTT.

This clone was seen once. CDR3: CASSEVQGSYEQYF. In nucleotides, the CDR3 is TGTGCCAGCAGTGAAGTGCAGGGGTCCTACGAGCAGTACTTC. V is TRBV6-1 and J is TRBJ2-7; D may be TRBD1 (6 bases). The length of the CDR3 is 14 residues. The germline V gene encodes CDR1 MNHNS and CDR2 SASEGT. The V end was cut by 1 base, the J end by 1 base, with 8 bases between.

The CDR3 bases are TGTGCCAGCAGCTCACACAGGGGTGTGAACACTGAAGCTTTCTTT. This translates into CASSSHRGVNTEAFF. V and J are TRBV7-9 and TRBJ1-1; 7 bases map to TRBD1. The V segment lost 4 bases and the J segment 0 bases; nucleotides outside the gene matches: 5. The CDR3 is made up of 15 amino acids. Germline V gives CDR1 SEHNR, CDR2 FQNEAQ (reference sequence).

The chain couples TRBV6-2 or TRBV6-3 to TRBJ2-3, with 11 bases identical to TRBD2. V lost 2 bases to trimming and J lost 6 bases; unmatched junction nucleotides: 7. Germline V gene sequence: CDR1 MNHEY, CDR2 SVGEGT. CDR3 length equals 16 residues. The CDR3: CASSYGLAGGADTQYF. The CDR3 DNA follows: TGTGCCAGCAGTTACGGGCTAGCGGGGGGTGCGGATACGCAGTATTTT.